This TCR beta chain stems from a study of cytomegalovirus exposure and HLA in healthy donors. Study results and caveats: The authors confirmed in vitro that three CMV-associated chains were specific for CMV antigens. According to the study, 160 or so TCR beta chains were cytomegalovirus-associated.

In the PCR, 60 Vbeta and 13 Jbeta primers were used. Some clones are missing from TCRdb's copy, which holds only in-frame ones; the method was immunoSEQ multiplex PCR. The table records about 160,000 clones, 70% to 80% of them present only once. CDR1 is SEHNR, CDR2 FQNEAQ, per germline (reference sequence). V trimming: 5 bases; J trimming: 3 bases; junction bases outside the gene matches: 12. CDR3 length: 17 residues. Comment on this clone: Antigen specificity is unknown.

This rearrangement joins TRBV7-9 to TRBJ1-5, with TRBD1 identical over 8 bases. The sample taken for sequencing was PBMCs. The sequence derives from a man younger than 35 in good health and CMV-seropositive. This CDR3 reads CASSPGQGFYTNQPQHF. The CDR3, as DNA: TGTGCCAGCAGCCCCGGACAGGGCTTTTATACCAATCAGCCCCAGCATTTT.